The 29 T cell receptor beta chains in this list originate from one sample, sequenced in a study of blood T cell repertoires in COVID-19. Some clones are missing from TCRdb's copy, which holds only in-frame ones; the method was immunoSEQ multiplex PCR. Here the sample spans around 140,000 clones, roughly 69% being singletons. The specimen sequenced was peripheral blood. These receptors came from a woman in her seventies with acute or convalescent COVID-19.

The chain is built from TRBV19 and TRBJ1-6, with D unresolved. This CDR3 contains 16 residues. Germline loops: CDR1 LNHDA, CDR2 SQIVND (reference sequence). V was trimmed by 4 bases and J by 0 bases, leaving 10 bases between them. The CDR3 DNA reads TGTGCCAGTAGTAAGAGAGTAAGCTCCTATAATTCACCCCTCCACTTT. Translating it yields CASSKRVSSYNSPLHF. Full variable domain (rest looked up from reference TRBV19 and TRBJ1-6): DGGITQSPKYLFRKEGQNVTLSCEQNLNHDAMYWYRQDPGQGLRLIYYSQIVNDFQKGDIAEGYSVSREKKESFPLTVTSAQKNPTAFYLCASSKRVSSYNSPLHFGNGTRLTVT.

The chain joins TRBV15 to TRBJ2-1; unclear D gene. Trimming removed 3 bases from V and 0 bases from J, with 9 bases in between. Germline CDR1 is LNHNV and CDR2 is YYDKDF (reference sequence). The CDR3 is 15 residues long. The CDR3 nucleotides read TGTGCCACCAGCAGGGATTGGAGCTCCTACAATGAGCAGTTCTTC. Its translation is CATSRDWSSYNEQFF.

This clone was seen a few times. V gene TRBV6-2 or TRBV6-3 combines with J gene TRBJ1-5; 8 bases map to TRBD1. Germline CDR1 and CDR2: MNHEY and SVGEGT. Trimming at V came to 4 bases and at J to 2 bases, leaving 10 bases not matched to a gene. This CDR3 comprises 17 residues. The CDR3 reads CASSSDREVIGNQPQHF. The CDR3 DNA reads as TGTGCCAGCAGTTCGGACAGGGAAGTGATCGGCAATCAGCCCCAGCATTTT.

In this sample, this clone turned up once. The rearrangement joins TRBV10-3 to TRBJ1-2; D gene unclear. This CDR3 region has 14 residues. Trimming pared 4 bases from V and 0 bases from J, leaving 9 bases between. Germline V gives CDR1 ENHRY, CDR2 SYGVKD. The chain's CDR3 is CAISVEFSNYGYTF. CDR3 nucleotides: TGTGCCATCAGTGTAGAATTCTCTAACTATGGCTACACCTTC.

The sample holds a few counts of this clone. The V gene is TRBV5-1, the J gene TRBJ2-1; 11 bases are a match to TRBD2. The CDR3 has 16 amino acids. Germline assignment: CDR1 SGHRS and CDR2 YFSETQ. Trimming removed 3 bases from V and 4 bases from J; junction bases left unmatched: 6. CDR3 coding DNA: TGCGCCAGCAGCTCATCGACTAGCGGGGCTTACAATGAGCAGTTCTTC. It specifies CASSSSTSGAYNEQFF.

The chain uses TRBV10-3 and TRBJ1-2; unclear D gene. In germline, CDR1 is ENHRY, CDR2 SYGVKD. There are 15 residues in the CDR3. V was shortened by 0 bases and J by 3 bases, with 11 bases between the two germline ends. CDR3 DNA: TGTGCCATCAGTGAGTCGGGCGCTTCCCACTATGGCTACACCTTC. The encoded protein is CAISESGASHYGYTF.

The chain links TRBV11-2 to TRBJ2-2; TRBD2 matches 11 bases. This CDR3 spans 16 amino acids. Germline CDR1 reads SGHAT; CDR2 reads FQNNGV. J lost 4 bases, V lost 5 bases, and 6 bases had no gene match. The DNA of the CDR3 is TGTGCCAGCAGCGTTAGCGGGAGGGCTGGCACCGGGGAGCTGTTTTTT. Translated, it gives CASSVSGRAGTGELFF.

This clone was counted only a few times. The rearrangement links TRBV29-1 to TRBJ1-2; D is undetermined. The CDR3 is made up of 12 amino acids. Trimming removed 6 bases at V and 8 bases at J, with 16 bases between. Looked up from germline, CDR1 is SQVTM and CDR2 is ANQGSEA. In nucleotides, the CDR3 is TGCAGCGTCGACGACCGTTTCGGGGGCTACACCTTC. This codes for CSVDDRFGGYTF.

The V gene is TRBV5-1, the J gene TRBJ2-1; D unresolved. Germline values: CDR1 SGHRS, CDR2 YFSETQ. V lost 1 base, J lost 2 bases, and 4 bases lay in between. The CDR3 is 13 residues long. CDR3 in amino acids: CASSLLPYNEQFF. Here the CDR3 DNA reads TGCGCCAGCAGCTTGCTACCCTACAATGAGCAGTTCTTC. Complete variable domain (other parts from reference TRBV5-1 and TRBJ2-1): KAGVTQTPRYLIKTRGQQVTLSCSPISGHRSVSWYQQTPGQGLQFLFEYFSETQRNKGNFPGRFSGRQFSNSRSEMNVSTLELGDSALYLCASSLLPYNEQFFGPGTRLTVL.

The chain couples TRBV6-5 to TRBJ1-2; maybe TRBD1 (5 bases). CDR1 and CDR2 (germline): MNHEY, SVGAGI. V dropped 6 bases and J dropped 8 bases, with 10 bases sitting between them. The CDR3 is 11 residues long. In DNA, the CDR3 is TGTGCCAGCAGGGGGCGAGGAGGCTACACCTTC. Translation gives CASRGRGGYTF.

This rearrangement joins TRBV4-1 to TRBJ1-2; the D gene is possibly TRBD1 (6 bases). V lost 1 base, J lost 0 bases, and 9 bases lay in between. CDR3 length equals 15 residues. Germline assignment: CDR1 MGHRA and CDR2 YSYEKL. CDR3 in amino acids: CASSQGGGANYGYTF. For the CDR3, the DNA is TGCGCCAGCAGCCAAGGAGGGGGAGCTAACTATGGCTACACCTTC.

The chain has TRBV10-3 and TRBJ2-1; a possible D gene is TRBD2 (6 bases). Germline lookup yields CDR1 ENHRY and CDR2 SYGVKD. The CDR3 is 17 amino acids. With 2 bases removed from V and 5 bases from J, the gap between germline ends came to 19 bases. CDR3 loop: CAISETRGTSRDNEQFF. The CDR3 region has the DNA TGTGCCATCAGTGAGACCCGAGGGACTTCCCGGGACAATGAGCAGTTCTTC.

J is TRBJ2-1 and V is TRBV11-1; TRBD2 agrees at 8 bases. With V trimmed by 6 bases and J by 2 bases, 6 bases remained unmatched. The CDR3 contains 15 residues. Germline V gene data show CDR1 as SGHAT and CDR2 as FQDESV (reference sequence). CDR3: CASSSPGLAYNEQFF. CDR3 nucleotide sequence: TGTGCCAGCAGTTCCCCGGGACTAGCCTACAATGAGCAGTTCTTC.

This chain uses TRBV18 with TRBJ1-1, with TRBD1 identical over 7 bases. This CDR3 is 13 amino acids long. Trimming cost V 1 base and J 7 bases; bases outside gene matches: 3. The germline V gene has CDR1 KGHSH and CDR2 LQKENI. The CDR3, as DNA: TGTGCCAGCTCACCACAGACAGGGATTGAAGCTTTCTTT. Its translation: CASSPQTGIEAFF.

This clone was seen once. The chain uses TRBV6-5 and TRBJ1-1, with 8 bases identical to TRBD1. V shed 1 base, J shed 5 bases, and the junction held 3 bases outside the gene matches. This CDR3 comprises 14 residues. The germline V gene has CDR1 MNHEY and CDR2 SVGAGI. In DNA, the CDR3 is TGTGCCAGCAGTTACTGGACAGGGAATACTGAAGCTTTCTTT. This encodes CASSYWTGNTEAFF.

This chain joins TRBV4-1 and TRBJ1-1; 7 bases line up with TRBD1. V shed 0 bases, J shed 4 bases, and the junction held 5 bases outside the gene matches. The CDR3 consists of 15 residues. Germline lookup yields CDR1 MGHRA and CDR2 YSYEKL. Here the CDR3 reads CASSQERGRSTEAFF. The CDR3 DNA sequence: TGCGCCAGCAGCCAAGAAAGGGGGCGGAGCACTGAAGCTTTCTTT.

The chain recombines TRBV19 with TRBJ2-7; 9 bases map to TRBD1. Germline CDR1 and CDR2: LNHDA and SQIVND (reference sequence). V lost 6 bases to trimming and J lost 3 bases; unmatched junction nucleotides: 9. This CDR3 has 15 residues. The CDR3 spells CASRKQGAGGYEQYF. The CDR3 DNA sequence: TGTGCCAGTAGGAAACAGGGGGCCGGGGGCTACGAGCAGTACTTC.

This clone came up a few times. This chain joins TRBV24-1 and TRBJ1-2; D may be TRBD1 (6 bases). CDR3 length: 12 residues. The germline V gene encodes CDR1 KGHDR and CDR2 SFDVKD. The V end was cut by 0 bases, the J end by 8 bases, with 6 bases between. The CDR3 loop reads CATSDLQGGYTF. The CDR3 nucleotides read TGTGCCACCAGTGATTTGCAGGGGGGCTACACCTTC.

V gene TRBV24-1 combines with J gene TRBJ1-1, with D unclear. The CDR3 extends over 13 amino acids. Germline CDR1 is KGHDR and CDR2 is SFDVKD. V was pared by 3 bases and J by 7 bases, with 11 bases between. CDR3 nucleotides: TGTGCCACCAGTGATAGAAACACGTTTGAAGCTTTCTTT. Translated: CATSDRNTFEAFF.

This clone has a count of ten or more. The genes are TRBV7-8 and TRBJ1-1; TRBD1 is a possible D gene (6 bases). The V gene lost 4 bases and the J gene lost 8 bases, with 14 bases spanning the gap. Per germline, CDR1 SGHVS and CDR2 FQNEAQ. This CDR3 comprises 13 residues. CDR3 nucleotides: TGTGCCAGCAGCTCTACAGGGCAGACCGAAGCTTTCTTT. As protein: CASSSTGQTEAFF.

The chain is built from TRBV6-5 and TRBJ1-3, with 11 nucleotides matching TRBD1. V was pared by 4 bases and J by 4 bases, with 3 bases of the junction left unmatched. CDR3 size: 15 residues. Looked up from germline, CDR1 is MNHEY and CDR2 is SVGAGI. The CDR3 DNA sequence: TGTGCCAGCAGTTGGGACAGGGGGGTCGGAAACACCATATATTTT. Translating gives CASSWDRGVGNTIYF.

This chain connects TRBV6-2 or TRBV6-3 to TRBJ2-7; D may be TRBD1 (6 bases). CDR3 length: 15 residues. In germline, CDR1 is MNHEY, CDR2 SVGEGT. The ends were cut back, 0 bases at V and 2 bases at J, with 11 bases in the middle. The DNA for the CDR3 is TGTGCCAGCAGTTACTCGAGGGACACTACCTACGAGCAGTACTTC. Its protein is CASSYSRDTTYEQYF.

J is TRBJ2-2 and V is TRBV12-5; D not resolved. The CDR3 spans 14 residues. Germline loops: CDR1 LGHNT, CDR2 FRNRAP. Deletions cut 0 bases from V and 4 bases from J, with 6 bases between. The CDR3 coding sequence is TGTGCTAGTGGTTTGGTAACGGTCACCGGGGAGCTGTTTTTT. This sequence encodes CASGLVTVTGELFF.

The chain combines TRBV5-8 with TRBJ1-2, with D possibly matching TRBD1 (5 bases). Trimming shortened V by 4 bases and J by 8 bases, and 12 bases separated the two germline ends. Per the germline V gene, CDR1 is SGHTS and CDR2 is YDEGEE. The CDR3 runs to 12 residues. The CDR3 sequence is CASSHGRVGYTF. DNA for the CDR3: TGTGCCAGCAGCCACGGCAGGGTGGGCTACACCTTC.

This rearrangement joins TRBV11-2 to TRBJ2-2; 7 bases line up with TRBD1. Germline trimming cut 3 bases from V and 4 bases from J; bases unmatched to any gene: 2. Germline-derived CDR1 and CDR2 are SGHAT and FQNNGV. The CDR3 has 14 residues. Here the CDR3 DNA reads TGTGCCAGCAGCTTTAGACAGGGCACCGGGGAGCTGTTTTTT. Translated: CASSFRQGTGELFF.

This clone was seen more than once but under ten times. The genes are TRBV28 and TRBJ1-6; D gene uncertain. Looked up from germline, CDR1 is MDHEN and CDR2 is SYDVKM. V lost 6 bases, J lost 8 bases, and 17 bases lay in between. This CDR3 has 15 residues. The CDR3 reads CASRPSSGTHSPLHF. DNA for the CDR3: TGTGCCAGCAGACCCTCATCTGGCACGCATTCACCCCTCCACTTT.

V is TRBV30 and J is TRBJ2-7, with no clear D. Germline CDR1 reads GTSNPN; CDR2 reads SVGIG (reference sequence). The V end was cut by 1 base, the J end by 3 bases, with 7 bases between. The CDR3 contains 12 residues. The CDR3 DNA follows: TGTGCCTGGAGTGGTACAGTCTACGAGCAGTACTTC. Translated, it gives CAWSGTVYEQYF.

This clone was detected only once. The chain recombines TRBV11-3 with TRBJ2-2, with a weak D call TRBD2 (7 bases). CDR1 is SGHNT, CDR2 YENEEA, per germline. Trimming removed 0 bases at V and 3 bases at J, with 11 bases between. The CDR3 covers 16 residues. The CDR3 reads CASSLEAGAYTGELFF. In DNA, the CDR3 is TGTGCCAGCAGCTTAGAGGCGGGGGCCTACACCGGGGAGCTGTTTTTT.

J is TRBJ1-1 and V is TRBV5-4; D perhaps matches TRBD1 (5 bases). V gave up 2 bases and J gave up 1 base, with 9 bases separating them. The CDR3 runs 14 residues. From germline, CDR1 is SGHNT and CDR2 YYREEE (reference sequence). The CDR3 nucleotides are TGTGCCAGCAGCTTCGCGGGACGGAACACTGAAGCTTTCTTT. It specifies CASSFAGRNTEAFF.